Following are 4 T cell receptor beta chains from one sample sequenced in a study of T cells after yellow fever vaccination. TCRdb analysed the 5' RACE reads with MiXCR anew, one entry per CDR3 protein. The sample contains 170,000 or so distinct CDR3 sequences, 5.5% to 8% of which appear only once. Source: CD4+ T cells sorted from PBMCs, taken on the day of the first yellow fever vaccination. The receptors were gathered from a man aged 18 to 35 who received the YFV17D yellow fever vaccine.

This clonotype showed up many times. This chain uses TRBV7-9 with TRBJ1-6, with unresolved D. V was shortened by 3 bases and J by 8 bases, with 8 bases between the two germline ends. The length of the CDR3 is 13 residues. Germline CDR1 SEHNR, CDR2 FQNEAQ (reference sequence). The CDR3 nucleotides are TGTGCCAGCAGCTTTTCCCAGGATTCACCCCTCCACTTT. This translates into CASSFSQDSPLHF. The entire variable domain, with the rest obtained from reference TRBV7-9 and TRBJ1-6, is as follows: DTGVSQNPRHKITKRGQNVTFRCDPISEHNRLYWYRQTLGQGPEFLTYFQNEAQLEKSRLLSDRFSAERPKGSFSTLEIQRTEQGDSAMYLCASSFSQDSPLHFGNGTRLTVT.

About this clonotype: A much larger clone sits a single nucleotide away, making a read error possible. The chain links TRBV28 to TRBJ2-7, with D unclear. This CDR3 region has 14 residues. Looked up from germline, CDR1 is MDHEN and CDR2 is SYDVKM. The DNA for the CDR3 is TGTGCCAACAGTCCCCCCGACGGAATCTACGAGCAGTACTTC. It yields the protein CANSPPDGIYEQYF.

Comment on this clonotype: This is likely a read error, given that the CDR3 carries no conserved phenylalanine or tryptophan at its end. The chain recombines TRBV5-4 with TRBJ2-1, with D hard to call. The CDR3 is 12 residues long. Between the trimmed V and J ends, which lost 5 bases and 10 bases, there was a span of 13 bases. Germline lookup yields CDR1 SGHNT and CDR2 YYREEE (reference sequence). For the CDR3, the DNA is TGTGCCAGCAGTCTCCAGGTGGGGGAGCAGTTCTCC. It yields the protein CASSLQVGEQFS.

There are many counts of this clonotype. The V and J genes are TRBV7-2 and TRBJ2-1, with 10 bases that match TRBD2. Germline CDR1 reads SGHTA; CDR2 reads FQGNSA. The CDR3 consists of 13 residues. V was pared by 4 bases and J by 8 bases, with 2 bases of the junction left unmatched. The CDR3 DNA follows: TGTGCCAGCAGCTGGACTAGCGGTCATGAGCAGTTCTTC. Residues: CASSWTSGHEQFF.